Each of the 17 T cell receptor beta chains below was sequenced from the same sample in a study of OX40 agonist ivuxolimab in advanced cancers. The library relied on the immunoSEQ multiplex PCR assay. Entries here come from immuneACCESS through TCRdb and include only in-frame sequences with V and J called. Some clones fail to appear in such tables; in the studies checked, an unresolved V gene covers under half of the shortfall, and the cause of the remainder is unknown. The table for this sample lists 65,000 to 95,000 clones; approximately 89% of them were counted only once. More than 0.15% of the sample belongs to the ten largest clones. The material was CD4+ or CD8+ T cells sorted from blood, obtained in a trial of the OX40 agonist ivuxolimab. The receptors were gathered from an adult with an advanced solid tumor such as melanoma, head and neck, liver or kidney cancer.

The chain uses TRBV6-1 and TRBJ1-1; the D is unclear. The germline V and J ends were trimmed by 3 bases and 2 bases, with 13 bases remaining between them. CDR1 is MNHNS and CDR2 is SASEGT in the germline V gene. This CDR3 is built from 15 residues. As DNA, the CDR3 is TGTGCCAGCAGTGATCTAGCAGCGACCAACACTGAAGCTTTCTTT. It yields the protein CASSDLAATNTEAFF.

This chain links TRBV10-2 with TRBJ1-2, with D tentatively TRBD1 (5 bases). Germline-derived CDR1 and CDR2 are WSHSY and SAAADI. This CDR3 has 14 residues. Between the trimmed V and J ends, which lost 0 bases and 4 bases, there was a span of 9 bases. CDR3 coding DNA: TGCGCCAGCAGTGAGTCGAGACAGCCCTATGGCTACACCTTC. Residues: CASSESRQPYGYTF.

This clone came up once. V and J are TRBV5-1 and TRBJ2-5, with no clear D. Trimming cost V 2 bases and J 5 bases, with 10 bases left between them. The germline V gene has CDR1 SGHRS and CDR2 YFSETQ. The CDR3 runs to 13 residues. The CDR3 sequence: CASSFGLGETQYF. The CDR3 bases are TGCGCCAGCAGCTTCGGGTTGGGGGAGACCCAGTACTTC.

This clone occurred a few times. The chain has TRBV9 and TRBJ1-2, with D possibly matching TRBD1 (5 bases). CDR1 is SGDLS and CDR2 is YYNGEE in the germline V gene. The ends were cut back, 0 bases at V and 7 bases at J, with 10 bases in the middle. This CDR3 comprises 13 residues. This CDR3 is CASSVDGGFGYTF. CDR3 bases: TGTGCCAGCAGCGTAGACGGGGGGTTTGGCTACACCTTC.

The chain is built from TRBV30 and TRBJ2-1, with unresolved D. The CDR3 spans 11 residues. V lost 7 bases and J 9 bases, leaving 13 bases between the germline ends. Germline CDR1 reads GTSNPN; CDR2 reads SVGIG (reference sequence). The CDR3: CASSSGPEQFF. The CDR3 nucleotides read TGTGCCTCCAGTTCTGGGCCTGAGCAGTTCTTC.

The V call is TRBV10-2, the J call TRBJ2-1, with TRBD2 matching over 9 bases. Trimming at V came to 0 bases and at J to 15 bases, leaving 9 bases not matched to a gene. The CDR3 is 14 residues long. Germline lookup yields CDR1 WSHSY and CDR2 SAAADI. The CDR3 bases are TGCGCCAGCAGTGAGTCGGCGGGGGGGGACTTGGCGTTCTTC. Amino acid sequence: CASSESAGGDLAFF.

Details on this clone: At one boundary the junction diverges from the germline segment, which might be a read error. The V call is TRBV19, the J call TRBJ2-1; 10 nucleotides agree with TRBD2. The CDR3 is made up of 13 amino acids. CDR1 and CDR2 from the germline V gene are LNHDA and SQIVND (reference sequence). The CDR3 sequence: CASTDNASGRRVF. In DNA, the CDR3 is TGTGCCAGTACCGATAATGCTAGCGGGAGACGGGTCTTC. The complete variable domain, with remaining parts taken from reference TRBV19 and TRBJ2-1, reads DGGITQSPKYLFRKEGQNVTLSCEQNLNHDAMYWYRQDPGQGLRLIYYSQIVNDFQKGDIAEGYSVSREKKESFPLTVTSAQKNPTAFYLCASTDNASGRRVFGPGTRLTVL.

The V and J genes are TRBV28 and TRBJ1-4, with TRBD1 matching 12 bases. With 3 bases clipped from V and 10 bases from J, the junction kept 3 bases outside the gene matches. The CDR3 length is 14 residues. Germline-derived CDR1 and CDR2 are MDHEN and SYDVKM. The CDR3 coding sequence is TGTGCCAGCAGTTTCGGGGGACAGGGGGCAAAACTGTTTTTT. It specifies CASSFGGQGAKLFF. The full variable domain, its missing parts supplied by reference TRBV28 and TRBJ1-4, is DVKVTQSSRYLVKRTGEKVFLECVQDMDHENMFWYRQDPGLGLRLIYFSYDVKMKEKGDIPEGYSVSREKKERFSLILESASTNQTSMYLCASSFGGQGAKLFFGSGTQLSVL.

In DNA, the CDR3 is TGTGCCACCAGCAGAGATGGGTATCAGCCCCAGCATTTT. It codes for CATSRDGYQPQHF. The chain uses TRBV15 and TRBJ1-5; no clear D gene. Looked up from germline, CDR1 is LNHNV and CDR2 is YYDKDF (reference sequence). V shed 0 bases and J shed 5 bases, with 5 bases lying between them. The CDR3 runs to 13 residues.

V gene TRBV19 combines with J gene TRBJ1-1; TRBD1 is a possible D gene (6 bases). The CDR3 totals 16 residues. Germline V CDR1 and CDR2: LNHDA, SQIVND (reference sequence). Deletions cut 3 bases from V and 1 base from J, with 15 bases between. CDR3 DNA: TGTGCCAGTAGTATTAGTGGTGTCAGGGGGAACACTGAAGCTTTCTTT. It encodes CASSISGVRGNTEAFF.

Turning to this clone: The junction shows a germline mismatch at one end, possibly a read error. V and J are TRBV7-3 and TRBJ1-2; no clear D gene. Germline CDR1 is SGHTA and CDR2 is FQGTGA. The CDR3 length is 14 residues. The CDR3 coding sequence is TGTGCCAGCAGCTTTGAGGACCGCCCTATGGCCATGTTATTC. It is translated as CASSFEDRPMAMLF.

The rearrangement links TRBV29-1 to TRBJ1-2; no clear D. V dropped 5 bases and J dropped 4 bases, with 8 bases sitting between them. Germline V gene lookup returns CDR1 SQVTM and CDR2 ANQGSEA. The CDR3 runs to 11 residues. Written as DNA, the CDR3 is TGCAGCGTTAACGGGCCCTATGGCTACACCTTC. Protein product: CSVNGPYGYTF.

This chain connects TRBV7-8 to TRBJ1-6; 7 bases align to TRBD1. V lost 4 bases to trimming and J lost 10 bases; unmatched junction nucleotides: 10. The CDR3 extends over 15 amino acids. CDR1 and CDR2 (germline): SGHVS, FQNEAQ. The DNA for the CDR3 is TGTGCCAGCAGCTCCCCCCGGGACAGTGGGTCACCCCTCCACTTT. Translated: CASSSPRDSGSPLHF.

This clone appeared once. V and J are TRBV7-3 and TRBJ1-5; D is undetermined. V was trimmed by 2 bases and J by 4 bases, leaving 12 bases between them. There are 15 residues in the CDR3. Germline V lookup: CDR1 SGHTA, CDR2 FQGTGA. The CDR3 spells CASSLGPGRNQPQHF. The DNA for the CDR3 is TGTGCCAGCAGCTTAGGACCGGGGAGGAATCAGCCCCAGCATTTT.

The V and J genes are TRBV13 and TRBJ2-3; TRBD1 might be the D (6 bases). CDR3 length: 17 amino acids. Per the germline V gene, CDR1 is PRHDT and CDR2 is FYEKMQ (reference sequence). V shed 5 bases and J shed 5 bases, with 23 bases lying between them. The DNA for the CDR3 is TGTGCCAGCAGCCGAACCAGGGGTCTTAAACTAGAAGATACGCAGTATTTT. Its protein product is CASSRTRGLKLEDTQYF. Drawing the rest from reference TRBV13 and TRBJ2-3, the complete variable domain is AAGVIQSPRHLIKEKRETATLKCYPIPRHDTVYWYQQGPGQDPQFLISFYEKMQSDKGSIPDRFSAQQFSDYHSELNMSSLELGDSALYFCASSRTRGLKLEDTQYFGPGTRLTVL.

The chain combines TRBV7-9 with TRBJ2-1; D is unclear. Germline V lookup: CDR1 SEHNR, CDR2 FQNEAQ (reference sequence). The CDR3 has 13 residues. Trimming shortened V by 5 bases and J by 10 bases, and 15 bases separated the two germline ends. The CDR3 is CASSPRGFGEQFF. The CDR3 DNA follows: TGTGCCAGCAGCCCCCGAGGTTTCGGAGAGCAGTTCTTC.

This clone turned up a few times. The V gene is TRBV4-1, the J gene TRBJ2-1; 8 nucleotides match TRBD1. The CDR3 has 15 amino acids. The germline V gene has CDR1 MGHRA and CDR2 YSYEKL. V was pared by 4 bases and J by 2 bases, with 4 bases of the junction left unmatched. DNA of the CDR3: TGCGCCAGCAGCCTGGACAGGGTCACCTACAATGAGCAGTTCTTC. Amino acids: CASSLDRVTYNEQFF.